Listed below are T cell receptor beta chains from one sample, sequenced in a study of siplizumab effects on memory and regulatory T cells. TCRdb's table, derived via immunoSEQ multiplex PCR, lists solely in-frame clones and lacks some. The sample yields 99,000 or so clones, about 93% seen once. The source material was non-Treg CD4+ T cells sorted from blood. The receptors were sampled from a human donor in good health. Each CDR3 is given with its conserved first and last residue. Each record gives: J gene, D gene, V gene, clone size, CDR3 DNA, CDR3 protein. The D gene is left open where the match is weak. Size is omitted from some rows. Given values are once, few, many or a class for expanded clones.

TRBJ2-5,.,TRBV4-1,once,TGCGCCAGCAGCCACCGCGCGAGGGGAGAGACCCAGTACTTC,CASSHRARGETQYF
TRBJ2-1,.,TRBV7-8,.,TGTGCCAGCAGCTTAGTCCTAGCTCGGTTCAGTGAGCAGTTCTTC,CASSLVLARFSEQFF
TRBJ2-1,.,TRBV7-2,.,TGTGCCAGCAGCACCGCGAGAACTCCGCAGTTCTTC,CASSTARTPQFF
TRBJ2-2,TRBD1,TRBV10-3,.,TGTGCCATCAGGCGGGACAGGGGGACCGGGGAGCTGTTTTTT,CAIRRDRGTGELFF
TRBJ2-1,.,TRBV6-6,.,TGTGCCAGCAGTTCCCTCCGTCCTAATGAGCAGTTCTTC,CASSSLRPNEQFF
TRBJ2-7,TRBD1,TRBV5-1,.,TGCGCCAGCAGCGCGGACGGGACAGAGGTAGGCGAGCAGTACTTC,CASSADGTEVGEQYF
TRBJ1-1,.,TRBV5-1,.,TGCGCCAGCAGCTTGGAAGGGACCCTGAACACTGAAGCTTTCTTT,CASSLEGTLNTEAFF
TRBJ1-2,.,TRBV10-3,.,TGTGCCATATCCCCTCTCGGGGATCATGGCTACACCTTC,CAISPLGDHGYTF
TRBJ2-5,.,TRBV7-2,.,TGTGCCAGCAGCTCCTCGGGGGCTCGAGAGACCCAGTACTTC,CASSSSGARETQYF
TRBJ2-7,TRBD1,TRBV25-1,.,TGTGCCAGCAGGAAAACAGGGGCCCCTAACAATTACGAGCAGTACTTC,CASRKTGAPNNYEQYF
TRBJ1-1,TRBD1,TRBV19,.,TGTGCCAGTAGTCCCGGGCCCAGGGGGACTGAAGCTTTCTTT,CASSPGPRGTEAFF
TRBJ2-5,.,TRBV15,.,TGTGCCACCAGCGTTGGACGGGAAGAGACCCAGTACTTC,CATSVGREETQYF
TRBJ1-1,.,TRBV19,.,TGTGCCAGCCAGAAGGAGGGGACTGAAGCTTTCTTT,CASQKEGTEAFF
TRBJ1-2,TRBD1,TRBV6-5,.,TGTGCCAGCAAGACAGGGTCCTATGGCTACACCTTC,CASKTGSYGYTF
TRBJ2-7,.,TRBV10-1,.,TGCGCCAGCAGTGAGTCGCCAGGGTCGGGGGAGCAGTACTTC,CASSESPGSGEQYF
TRBJ2-1,.,TRBV18,.,TGTGCCAGCTCACCTTCGGGCCTCCTAGATAATGAGCAGTTCTTC,CASSPSGLLDNEQFF
TRBJ2-1,TRBD2,TRBV6-5,.,TGTGCCAGCAGTGCTACTAGCGGGAGTAATGAGCAGTTCTTC,CASSATSGSNEQFF
TRBJ2-7,.,TRBV28,.,TGTGCCAGCAGTCGCCCCGGACTACTCTACGAGCAGTACTTC,CASSRPGLLYEQYF
TRBJ2-7,.,TRBV27,.,TGTGCCAGCAGTAAACAGCCTCTTAGCTCCTACGAGCAGTACTTC,CASSKQPLSSYEQYF
TRBJ2-3,TRBD2,TRBV11-2,few,TGTGCCAGCAGCTTAGACCGGACTAGCGTAGATACGCAGTATTTT,CASSLDRTSVDTQYF
TRBJ1-3,TRBD1,TRBV18,few,TGTGCCAGCTCACCGGGACAGGGAAACACCATATATTTT,CASSPGQGNTIYF
TRBJ2-7,.,TRBV5-1,.,TGCGCCAGCAGCCCGGACGGCCACTCCTACGAGCAGTACTTC,CASSPDGHSYEQYF